The source of this T cell receptor beta chain is a study of blood T cell repertoires in COVID-19. Study context: There were acute and convalescent COVID-19 samples, and they came from the United States, Italy and Spain.

Germline values: CDR1 GTSNPN, CDR2 SVGIG (reference sequence). This CDR3 has 11 amino acids. V was pared by 1 base and J by 7 bases, with 7 bases between. The repertoire was sequenced with immunoSEQ multiplex PCR; TCRdb's copy has only in-frame clones and lacks some. The sample lists 250,000 to 350,000 clones, over 75% occurring once. Study members were between roughly 18 and 90 years old and lived in around 24 US regions. Membership in each cohort depended on participant-reported clinical history. All recovered Cohort 3 donors got two negative PCRs, got clearance, or saw symptom resolution. The sequenced sample was PBMCs or T cells enriched from blood (not recorded which). This TCR was recovered from a woman younger than 30 who had recovered from COVID-19. The chain employs TRBV30 and TRBJ1-1; D not certain. The CDR3 DNA follows: TGTGCCTGGAGTGGGCCATTTGAAGCTTTCTTT. Residues: CAWSGPFEAFF.